The rows below give T cell receptor beta chains drawn from one sample of a study of naive and memory T cell subsets. Using its own MiXCR run on the UMI-ligation and nested PCR reads, TCRdb lists one record per CDR3 protein. The data hold 20,000 to 25,000 distinct CDR3 sequences, with roughly 8.2% observed a single time. Sequencing was performed on central memory CD8+ T cells from blood. The receptors shown here come from a human donor in good health. The CDR3 runs from the conserved cysteine through the conserved F or W. The D gene is left open where the match is weak. The size entry is marked missing in some rows and otherwise reads once, few, many or a size class.

>TRBJ2-7|TRBV18|.|few
TGTGCCAGCTCACCCAAGGCTAGCTCCTACGAGCAGTACTTC
CASSPKASSYEQYF
>TRBJ2-1|TRBV27|.|many
TGTGCCAGCAGTTTAGGTCAGGGGAGTGAGCAGTTCTTC
CASSLGQGSEQFF
>TRBJ2-1|TRBV28|.|few
TGTGCCAGCAGAAAAGTTGGGTGGACTGCCTTAGGATCCTACAATGAGCAGTTCTTC
CASRKVGWTALGSYNEQFF
>TRBJ2-7|TRBV27|.|few
TGTGCCAGCAGTTTGAGCGACAGTAGTTCCTACGAGCAGTACTTC
CASSLSDSSSYEQYF
>TRBJ2-2|TRBV27|.|.
TGTGCCAGCAGTTTAGGGTCCGGGGAGCTGTTTTTT
CASSLGSGELFF
>TRBJ2-3|TRBV6-2/TRBV6-3|TRBD1|few
TGTGCCAGCAGTTATCCTGGACAGGGCACAGATACGCAGTATTTT
CASSYPGQGTDTQYF
>TRBJ2-1|TRBV19|.|few
TGTGCCAGTAGGCACTCTGGTAATGAGCAGTTCTTC
CASRHSGNEQFF
>TRBJ2-1|TRBV5-1|.|few
TGCGCCAGCAGCTTTCCCACGAGCTCCTACAATGAGCAGTTCTTC
CASSFPTSSYNEQFF
>TRBJ1-5|TRBV12-3/TRBV12-4|TRBD1|.
TGTGCCAGCACCCCAGGGGGGCGATTCAATCAGCCCCAGCATTTT
CASTPGGRFNQPQHF
>TRBJ2-4|TRBV7-9|.|few
TGTGCCAGCAGCGACACATTTACCAAAAACATTCAGTACTTC
CASSDTFTKNIQYF